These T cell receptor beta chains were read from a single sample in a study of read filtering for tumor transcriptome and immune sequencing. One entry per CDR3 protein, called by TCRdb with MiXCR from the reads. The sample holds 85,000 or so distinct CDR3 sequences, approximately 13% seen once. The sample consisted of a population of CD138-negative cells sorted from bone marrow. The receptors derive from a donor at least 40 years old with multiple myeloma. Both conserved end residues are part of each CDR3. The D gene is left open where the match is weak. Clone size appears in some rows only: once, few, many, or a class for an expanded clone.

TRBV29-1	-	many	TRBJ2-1	TGCAGCGTCAGTTGGTGGGAGGTTTACAATGAGCAGTTCTTC	CSVSWWEVYNEQFF
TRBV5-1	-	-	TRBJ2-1	TGCGCCAGCAGCTTAGGGCCAGATGGCAATGAGCAGTTCTTC	CASSLGPDGNEQFF
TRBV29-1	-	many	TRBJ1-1	TGCAGCGTTGTAAGAGGACATATGAACACTGAAGCTTTCTTT	CSVVRGHMNTEAFF
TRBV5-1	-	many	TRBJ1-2	TGCGCCAGCAGCCCCACCCTAACCAAGGGTGGCTATGGCTACACCTTC	CASSPTLTKGGYGYTF
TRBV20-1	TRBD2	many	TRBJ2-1	TGCAGTGCTAGAGATTTTGGGCTAGCGGATTACAATGAGCAGTTCTTC	CSARDFGLADYNEQFF
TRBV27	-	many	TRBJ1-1	TGTGCCAGCAGGATGGGCATGAACACTGAAGCTTTCTTT	CASRMGMNTEAFF
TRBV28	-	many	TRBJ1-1	TGTGCCAGCAGCTATAATGGGGGGTGGCGGGAAGCTTTCTTT	CASSYNGGWREAFF
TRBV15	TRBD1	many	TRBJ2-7	TGTGCCACCAGCAGAGCTGGGACAGCCGCCGCGTGGCACGAGCAGTACTTC	CATSRAGTAAAWHEQYF
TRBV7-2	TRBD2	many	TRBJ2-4	TGTGCCAGCAGCTTAATAGCGGGAGCCAAAAACATTCAGTACTTC	CASSLIAGAKNIQYF
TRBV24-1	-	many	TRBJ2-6	TGTGCCACCAGTGATACGAACTCTGGGGCCAACGTCCTGACTTTC	CATSDTNSGANVLTF
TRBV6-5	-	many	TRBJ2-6	TGTGCCAGCAGTTACAGGGCAGGAGGGGCCAACGTCCTGACTTTC	CASSYRAGGANVLTF
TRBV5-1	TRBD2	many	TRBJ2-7	TGCGCCAGCAGCCCGGGACTATCCATTTACGAGCAGTACTTC	CASSPGLSIYEQYF
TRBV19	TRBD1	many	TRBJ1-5	TGTGCCAGTACCGGACAGGCTCCTCAGCCCCAGCATTTT	CASTGQAPQPQHF
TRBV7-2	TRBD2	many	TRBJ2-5	TGTGCCAGCAGCACCGGACTAGCGGGAGCCCAAGAGACCCAGTACTTC	CASSTGLAGAQETQYF
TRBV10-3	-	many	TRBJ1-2	TGTGCCATCAGAGAGGGGAACTCGGTGCATGGCTACACCTTC	CAIREGNSVHGYTF
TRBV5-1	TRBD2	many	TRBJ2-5	TGCGCCAGCAGCCTGGGACTAGCGGGAGCCTCGCAAGAGACCCAGTACTTC	CASSLGLAGASQETQYF
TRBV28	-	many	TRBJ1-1	TGTGCCAGCAGTCCCTGGACAACCCTCAACACTGAAGCTTTCTTT	CASSPWTTLNTEAFF
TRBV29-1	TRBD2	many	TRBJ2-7	TGCAGCGTTTCTCCTCGGACTAGCGGGAGTAGCGAGCAGTACTTC	CSVSPRTSGSSEQYF
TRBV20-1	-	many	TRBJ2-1	TGCAGTGCTAGAGATCCTACCGGGAACAATGAGCAGTTCTTC	CSARDPTGNNEQFF
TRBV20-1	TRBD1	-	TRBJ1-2	TGCAGTGCTAGCCCCCCACAGGGGAACTATGGCTACACCTTC	CSASPPQGNYGYTF
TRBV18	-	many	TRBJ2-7	TGTGCCAGCTCACCGTCTAGGGGTAGCTCCTACGAGCAGTACTTC	CASSPSRGSSYEQYF
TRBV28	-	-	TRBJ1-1	TGTGCCAGCAGGGGCGGTTTAATGAACACTGAAGCTTTCTTT	CASRGGLMNTEAFF
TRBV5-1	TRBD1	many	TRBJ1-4	TGCGCCAGCAGCTTGGCCGGGACAGGGGAAGAAAAACTGTTTTTT	CASSLAGTGEEKLFF
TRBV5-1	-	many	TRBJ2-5	TGCGCCAGCAGCTTGGCGGCAGGTCAAGAGACCCAGTACTTC	CASSLAAGQETQYF
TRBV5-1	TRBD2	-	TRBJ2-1	TGCGCCAGCAGCACCACTAGCGGGAGGGCCGATGAGCAGTTCTTC	CASSTTSGRADEQFF
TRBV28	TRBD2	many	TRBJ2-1	TGTGCCAGCAGACCCCTAAAGAGCGGGAGTCTCTTAGGGAATGAGCAGTTCTTC	CASRPLKSGSLLGNEQFF
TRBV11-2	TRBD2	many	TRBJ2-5	TGTGCCAGCAGCTTAGTCGTAGCGGGGGGAGAGACCCAGTACTTC	CASSLVVAGGETQYF
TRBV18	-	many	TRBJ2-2	TGTGCCAGCTCACCATGGTACGAATTCACCGGGGAGCTGTTTTTT	CASSPWYEFTGELFF
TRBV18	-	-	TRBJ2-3	TGTGCCAGCTCAGAACTTTTAGACACGGGAAATACGCAGTATTTT	CASSELLDTGNTQYF
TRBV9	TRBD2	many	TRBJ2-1	TGTGCCAGCAGCGTCAGCGGACTAGATGAGCAGTTCTTC	CASSVSGLDEQFF
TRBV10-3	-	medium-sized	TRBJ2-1	TGTGCCATCTCTGGCGGGGACTCCTACAATGAGCAGTTCTTC	CAISGGDSYNEQFF
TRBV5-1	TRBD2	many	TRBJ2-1	TGCGCCAGCAGTCTAACTCCACTAGCGGGAGAGGGGAATGAGCAGTTCTTC	CASSLTPLAGEGNEQFF
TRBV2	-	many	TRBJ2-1	TGTGCCAGCAGCGACGGAATCGGCTACAATGAGCAGTTCTTC	CASSDGIGYNEQFF
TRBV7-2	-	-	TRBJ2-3	TGTGCCAGCAGCCGGGGACTTCCCCAAGATTGGCAGTATTTT	CASSRGLPQDWQYF
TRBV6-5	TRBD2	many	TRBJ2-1	TGTGCCAGCAGTCGGGGACTAGATGCCTACAATGAGCAGTTCTTC	CASSRGLDAYNEQFF
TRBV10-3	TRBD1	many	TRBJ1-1	TGTGCCATCAGTGCGCGGGACAGTGAGAAAGCTTTCTTT	CAISARDSEKAFF
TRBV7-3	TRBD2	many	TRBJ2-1	TGTGCCAGCAGCTTCAGCCTTCCGGGACTAGCGGGATCAGAGCAGTTCTTC	CASSFSLPGLAGSEQFF
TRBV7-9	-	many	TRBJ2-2	TGTGCCAGCAGGCCTCTACTGGGGCGCGACACCGGGGAGCTGTTTTTT	CASRPLLGRDTGELFF
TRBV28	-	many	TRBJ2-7	TGTGCCAGCAGCGGGGGAAGTTCCTACGAGCAGTACTTC	CASSGGSSYEQYF